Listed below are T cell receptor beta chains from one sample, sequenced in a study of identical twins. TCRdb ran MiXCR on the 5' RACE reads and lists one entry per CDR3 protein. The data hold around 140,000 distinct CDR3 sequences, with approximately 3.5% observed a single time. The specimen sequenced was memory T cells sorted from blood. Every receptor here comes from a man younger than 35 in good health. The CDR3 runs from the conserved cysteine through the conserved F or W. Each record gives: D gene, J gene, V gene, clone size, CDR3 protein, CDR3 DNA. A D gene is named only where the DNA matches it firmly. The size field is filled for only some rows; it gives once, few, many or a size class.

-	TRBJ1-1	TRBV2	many	CASSSWGNTEAFF	TGTGCCAGCAGTTCATGGGGGAACACTGAAGCTTTCTTT
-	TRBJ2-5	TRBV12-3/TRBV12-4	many	CASSHAVQETQYF	TGTGCCAGCAGCCACGCGGTCCAAGAGACCCAGTACTTC
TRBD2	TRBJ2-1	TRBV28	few	CASSSSRGGSYNEQFF	TGTGCCAGCAGTTCCTCCCGGGGGGGGTCCTACAATGAGCAGTTCTTC
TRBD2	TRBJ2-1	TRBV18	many	CASSPSTSGSVPYNEQFF	TGTGCCAGCTCACCGTCGACTAGCGGGAGTGTCCCCTACAATGAGCAGTTCTTC
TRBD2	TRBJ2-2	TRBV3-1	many	CASSQAPSGVSTGELFF	TGTGCCAGCAGCCAAGCCCCTAGCGGAGTTAGCACCGGGGAGCTGTTTTTT
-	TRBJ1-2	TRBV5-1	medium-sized	CASSLDSGTNYGYTF	TGCGCCAGCAGCTTGGATAGCGGCACTAACTATGGCTACACCTTC
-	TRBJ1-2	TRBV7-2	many	CASSLEVGRVDGYTF	TGTGCCAGCAGCTTAGAGGTTGGCAGGGTCGATGGCTACACCTTC
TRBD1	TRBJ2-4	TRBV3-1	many	CASSQDLQAGGGNIQYF	TGTGCCAGCAGCCAAGATCTTCAGGCAGGGGGCGGAAACATTCAGTACTTC
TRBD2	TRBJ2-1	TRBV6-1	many	CASSESRLAVSYNEQFF	TGTGCCAGCAGTGAATCCCGGCTAGCGGTCTCCTACAATGAGCAGTTCTTC
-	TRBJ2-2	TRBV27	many	CASSLSRTGELFF	TGTGCCAGCAGTTTAAGCCGGACCGGGGAGCTGTTTTTT
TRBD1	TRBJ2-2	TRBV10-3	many	CAIMPDRHTGELFF	TGTGCCATCATGCCGGACAGGCACACCGGGGAGCTGTTTTTT
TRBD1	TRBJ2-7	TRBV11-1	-	CASSNIGGGTGASASYEQYF	TGTGCCAGCAGCAATATAGGAGGCGGGACAGGGGCCTCTGCCTCCTACGAGCAGTACTTC
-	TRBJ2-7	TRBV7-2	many	CASSYLSYEQYF	TGTGCCAGCAGCTACCTCTCCTACGAGCAGTACTTC
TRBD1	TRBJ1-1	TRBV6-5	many	CASSYRGQGNKAFF	TGTGCCAGCAGTTACCGAGGACAGGGGAATAAAGCTTTCTTT
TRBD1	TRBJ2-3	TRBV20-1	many	CSANGQGAGDTQYF	TGCAGTGCTAATGGACAGGGGGCCGGAGATACGCAGTATTTT
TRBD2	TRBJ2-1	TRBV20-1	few	CSGTSGRNSYNEQFF	TGCAGCGGTACTAGCGGGAGGAACTCCTACAATGAGCAGTTCTTC
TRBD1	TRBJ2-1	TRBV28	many	CASSGDRVEFF	TGTGCCAGCAGTGGAGACAGGGTCGAGTTCTTC
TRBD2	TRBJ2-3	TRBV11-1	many	CASSLERTGTSGTDTQYF	TGTGCCAGCAGCTTAGAGAGGACCGGGACTAGCGGGACAGATACGCAGTATTTT
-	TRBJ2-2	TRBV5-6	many	CASSSVGTGELFF	TGTGCCAGCAGTTCGGTCGGCACCGGGGAGCTGTTTTTT
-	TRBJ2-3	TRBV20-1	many	CSARAFKERADTQYF	TGCAGTGCTAGAGCGTTTAAGGAACGGGCAGATACGCAGTATTTT
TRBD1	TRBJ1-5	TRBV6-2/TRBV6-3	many	CASSTGTGSQPQHF	TGTGCCAGCAGTACGGGGACAGGCAGTCAGCCCCAGCATTTT
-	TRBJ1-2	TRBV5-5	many	CASSLRTTAYGYTF	TGTGCCAGCAGCTTGCGGACAACGGCTTATGGCTACACCTTC
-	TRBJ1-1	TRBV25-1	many	CASSGGLNEKASWTEAFF	TGTGCCAGCAGTGGAGGGCTAAATGAGAAGGCGTCTTGGACTGAAGCTTTCTTT
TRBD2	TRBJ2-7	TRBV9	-	CASSWIGTSGTDSYEQYF	TGTGCCAGCAGCTGGATCGGGACTAGCGGGACCGACTCCTACGAGCAGTACTTC
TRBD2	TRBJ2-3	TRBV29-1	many	CSSGTGGPTDTQYF	TGCAGCTCGGGGACGGGAGGGCCCACAGATACGCAGTATTTT
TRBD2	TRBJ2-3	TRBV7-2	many	CASSFQTSGSLRDTQYF	TGTGCCAGCAGCTTCCAGACTAGCGGGAGTCTTAGGGATACGCAGTATTTT
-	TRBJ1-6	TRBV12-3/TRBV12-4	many	CASSPGSYNSPLHF	TGTGCCAGCAGTCCGGGGAGCTATAATTCACCCCTCCACTTT
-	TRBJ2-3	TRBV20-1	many	CSARVIVTDTQYF	TGCAGTGCTAGAGTCATAGTAACAGATACGCAGTATTTT
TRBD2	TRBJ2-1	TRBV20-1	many	CSANRGASGNNEQFF	TGCAGTGCCAATAGAGGGGCTAGCGGCAACAATGAGCAGTTCTTC
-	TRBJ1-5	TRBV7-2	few	CASSQGHGNQPQHF	TGTGCCAGCAGCCAGGGACATGGGAATCAGCCCCAGCATTTT
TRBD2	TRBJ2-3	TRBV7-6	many	CASSFGSGRAGTQYF	TGTGCCAGCAGCTTTGGAAGCGGGAGGGCGGGTACGCAGTATTTT
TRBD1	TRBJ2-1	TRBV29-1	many	CSVAGTGATEQFF	TGCAGCGTTGCCGGGACAGGGGCGACCGAGCAGTTCTTC
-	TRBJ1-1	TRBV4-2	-	CASSQRYPTDNTEAFF	TGTGCCAGCAGCCAAAGATATCCGACGGATAACACTGAAGCTTTCTTT
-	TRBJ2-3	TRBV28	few	CASSDSRTDTQYF	TGTGCCAGCAGTGACAGCCGCACAGATACGCAGTATTTT
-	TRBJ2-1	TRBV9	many	CASSDHNEQFF	TGTGCCAGCAGCGATCACAATGAGCAGTTCTTC
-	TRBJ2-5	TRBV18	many	CASSRTPPPAETQYF	TGTGCCAGCTCACGGACACCCCCCCCTGCAGAGACCCAGTACTTC
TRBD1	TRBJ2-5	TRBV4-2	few	CASSQESRGLETQYF	TGTGCCAGCAGTCAAGAGTCCAGGGGGCTGGAGACCCAGTACTTC
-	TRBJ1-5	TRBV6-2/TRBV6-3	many	CASRRLDQPQHF	TGTGCCAGCAGACGGTTGGATCAGCCCCAGCATTTT
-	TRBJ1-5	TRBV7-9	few	CASSSGSSNQPQHF	TGTGCCAGCAGCTCAGGGTCAAGCAATCAGCCCCAGCATTTT
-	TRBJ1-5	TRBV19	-	CASSIYGSGGSNQPQHF	TGTGCCAGTAGTATATACGGAAGTGGGGGGAGCAATCAGCCCCAGCATTTT
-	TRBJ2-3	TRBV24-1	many	CATSLGGTDTQYF	TGTGCCACCAGCCTGGGCGGCACAGATACGCAGTATTTT
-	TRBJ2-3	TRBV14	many	CASSPIPLALRQVDTQYF	TGTGCCAGCAGCCCGATCCCGCTAGCGCTCCGGCAGGTGGATACGCAGTATTTT
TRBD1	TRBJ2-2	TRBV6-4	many	CASTFLWGDRGLNTGELFF	TGTGCCAGCACCTTTCTCTGGGGAGACAGGGGTCTGAACACCGGGGAGCTGTTTTTT
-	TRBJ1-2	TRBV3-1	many	CASSSINYGYTF	TGTGCCAGCAGTTCCATTAACTATGGCTACACCTTC
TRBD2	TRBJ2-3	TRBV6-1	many	CASSQTSGSTDTQYF	TGTGCCAGCAGCCAAACTAGCGGGAGCACAGATACGCAGTATTTT
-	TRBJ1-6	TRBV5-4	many	CASRQKGGGARSPLHF	TGTGCCAGCAGACAAAAAGGAGGGGGAGCACGGTCACCCCTCCACTTT
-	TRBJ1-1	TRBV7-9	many	CASSYQAGNTEAFF	TGTGCCAGCAGCTATCAGGCGGGGAACACTGAAGCTTTCTTT
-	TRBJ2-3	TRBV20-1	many	CSARGATFTDTQYF	TGCAGTGCTAGAGGGGCAACCTTCACAGATACGCAGTATTTT
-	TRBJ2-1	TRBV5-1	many	CASSLDSPTEQFF	TGCGCCAGCAGCTTGGACTCCCCGACTGAGCAGTTCTTC
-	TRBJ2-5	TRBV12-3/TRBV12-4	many	CASGSGAAPETQYF	TGTGCCAGCGGCTCCGGTGCGGCCCCGGAGACCCAGTACTTC
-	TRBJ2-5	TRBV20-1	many	CSASGYQETQYF	TGCAGTGCTAGCGGGTACCAAGAGACCCAGTACTTC
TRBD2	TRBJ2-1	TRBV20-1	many	CSAVTSGSNEQFF	TGCAGTGCTGTGACTAGCGGGAGCAATGAGCAGTTCTTC
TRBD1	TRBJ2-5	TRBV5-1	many	CASSLDPPGQGLSQETQYF	TGCGCCAGCAGCTTGGATCCCCCGGGACAGGGGTTGTCCCAAGAGACCCAGTACTTC